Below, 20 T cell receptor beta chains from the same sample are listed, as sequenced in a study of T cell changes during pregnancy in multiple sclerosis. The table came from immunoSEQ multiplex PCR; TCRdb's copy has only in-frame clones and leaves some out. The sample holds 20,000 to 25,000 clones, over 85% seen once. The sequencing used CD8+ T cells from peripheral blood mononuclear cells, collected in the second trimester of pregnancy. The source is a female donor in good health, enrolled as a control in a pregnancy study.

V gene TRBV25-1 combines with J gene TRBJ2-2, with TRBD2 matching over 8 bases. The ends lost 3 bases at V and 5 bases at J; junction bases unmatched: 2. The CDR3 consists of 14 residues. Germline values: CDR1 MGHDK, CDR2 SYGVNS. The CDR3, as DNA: TGTGCCAGCAGTGAGGAGCGGGAGACCGGGGAGCTGTTTTTT. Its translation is CASSEERETGELFF. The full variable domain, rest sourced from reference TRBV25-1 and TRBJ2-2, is EADIYQTPRYLVIGTGKKITLECSQTMGHDKMYWYQQDPGMELHLIHYSYGVNSTEKGDLSSESTVSRIRTEHFPLTLESARPSHTSQYLCASSEERETGELFFGEGSRLTVL.

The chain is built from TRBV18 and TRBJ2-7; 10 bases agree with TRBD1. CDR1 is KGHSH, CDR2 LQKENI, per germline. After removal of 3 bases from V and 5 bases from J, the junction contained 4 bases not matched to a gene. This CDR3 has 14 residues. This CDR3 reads CASSPDRGSHEQYF. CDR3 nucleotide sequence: TGTGCCAGCTCACCGGACAGGGGGAGTCACGAGCAGTACTTC. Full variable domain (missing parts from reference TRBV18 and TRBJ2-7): NAGVMQNPRHLVRRRGQEARLRCSPMKGHSHVYWYRQLPEEGLKFMVYLQKENIIDESGMPKERFSAEFPKEGPSILRIQQVVRGDSAAYFCASSPDRGSHEQYFGPGTRLTVT.

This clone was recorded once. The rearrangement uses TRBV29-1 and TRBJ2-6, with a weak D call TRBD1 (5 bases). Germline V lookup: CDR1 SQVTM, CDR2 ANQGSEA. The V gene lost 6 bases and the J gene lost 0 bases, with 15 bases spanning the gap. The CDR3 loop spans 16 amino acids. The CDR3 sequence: CSVLRVGPSGANVLTF. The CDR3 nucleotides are TGCAGCGTCCTCAGGGTTGGTCCCTCTGGGGCCAACGTCCTGACTTTC.

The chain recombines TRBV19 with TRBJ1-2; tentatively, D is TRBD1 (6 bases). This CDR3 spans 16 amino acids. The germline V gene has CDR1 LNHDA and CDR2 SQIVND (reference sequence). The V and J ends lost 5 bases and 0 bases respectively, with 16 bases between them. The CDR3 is CASSPTAAGANYGYTF. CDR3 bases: TGTGCCAGTAGTCCGACGGCGGCAGGGGCTAACTATGGCTACACCTTC.

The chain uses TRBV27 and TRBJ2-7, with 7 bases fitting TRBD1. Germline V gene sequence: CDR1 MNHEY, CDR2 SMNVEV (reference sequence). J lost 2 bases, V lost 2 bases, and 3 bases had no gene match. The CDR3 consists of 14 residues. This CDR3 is CASSLAGGPYEQYF. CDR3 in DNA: TGTGCCAGCAGTTTAGCAGGGGGACCCTACGAGCAGTACTTC.

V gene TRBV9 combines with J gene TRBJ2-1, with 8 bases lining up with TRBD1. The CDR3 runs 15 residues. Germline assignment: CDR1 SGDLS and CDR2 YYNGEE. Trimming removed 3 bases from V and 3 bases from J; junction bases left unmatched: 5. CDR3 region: CASSATGVVYNEQFF. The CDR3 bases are TGTGCCAGCAGCGCGACAGGGGTCGTCTACAATGAGCAGTTCTTC.

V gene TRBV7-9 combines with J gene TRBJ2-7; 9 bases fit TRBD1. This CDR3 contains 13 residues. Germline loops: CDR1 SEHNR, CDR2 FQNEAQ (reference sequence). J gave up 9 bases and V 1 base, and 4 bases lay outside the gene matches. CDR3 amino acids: CASSLGDREGQYF. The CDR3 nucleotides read TGTGCCAGCAGCTTAGGGGACAGGGAGGGGCAGTACTTC.

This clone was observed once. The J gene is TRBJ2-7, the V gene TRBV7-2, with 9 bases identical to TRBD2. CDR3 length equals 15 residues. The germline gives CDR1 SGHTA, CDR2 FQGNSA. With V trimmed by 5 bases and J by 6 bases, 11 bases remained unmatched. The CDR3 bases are TGTGCCAGCAGCCCCCTACTAGCGGGTGCTAGCGAGCAGTACTTC. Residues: CASSPLLAGASEQYF.

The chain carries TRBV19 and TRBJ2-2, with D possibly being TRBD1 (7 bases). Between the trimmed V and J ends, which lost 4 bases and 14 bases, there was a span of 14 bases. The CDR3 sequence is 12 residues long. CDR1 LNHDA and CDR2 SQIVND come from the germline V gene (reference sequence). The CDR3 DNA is TGTGCCAGTAGTACCACAGGGGAGGAACTGTTTTTT. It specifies CASSTTGEELFF.

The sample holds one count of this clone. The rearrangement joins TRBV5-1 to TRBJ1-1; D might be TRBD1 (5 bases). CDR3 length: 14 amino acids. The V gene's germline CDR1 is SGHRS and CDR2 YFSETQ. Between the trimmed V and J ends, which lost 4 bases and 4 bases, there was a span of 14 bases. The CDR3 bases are TGCGCCAGCAGCATGGGAGGGGAGGGCACTGAAGCTTTCTTT. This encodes CASSMGGEGTEAFF.

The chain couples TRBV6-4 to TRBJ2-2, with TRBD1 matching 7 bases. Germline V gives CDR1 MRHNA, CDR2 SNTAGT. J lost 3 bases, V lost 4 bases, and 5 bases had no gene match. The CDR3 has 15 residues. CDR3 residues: CASSAGQGDTGELFF. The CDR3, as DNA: TGTGCCAGCAGTGCGGGGCAGGGGGACACCGGGGAGCTGTTTTTT.

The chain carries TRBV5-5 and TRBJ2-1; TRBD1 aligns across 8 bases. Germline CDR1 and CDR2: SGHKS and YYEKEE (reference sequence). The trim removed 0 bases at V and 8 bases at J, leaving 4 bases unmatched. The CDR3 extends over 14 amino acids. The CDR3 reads CASSLGTGFDEQFF. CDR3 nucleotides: TGTGCCAGCAGCTTGGGGACAGGGTTTGATGAGCAGTTCTTC. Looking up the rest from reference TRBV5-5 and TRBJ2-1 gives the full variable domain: DAGVTQSPTHLIKTRGQQVTLRCSPISGHKSVSWYQQVLGQGPQFIFQYYEKEERGRGNFPDRFSARQFPNYSSELNVNALLLGDSALYLCASSLGTGFDEQFFGPGTRLTVL.

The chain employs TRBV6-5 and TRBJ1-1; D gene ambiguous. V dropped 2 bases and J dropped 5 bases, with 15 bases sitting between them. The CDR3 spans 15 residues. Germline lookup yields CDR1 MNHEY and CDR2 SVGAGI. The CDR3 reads CASSYMAGLGTEAFF. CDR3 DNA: TGTGCCAGCAGTTACATGGCGGGCCTTGGTACTGAAGCTTTCTTT.

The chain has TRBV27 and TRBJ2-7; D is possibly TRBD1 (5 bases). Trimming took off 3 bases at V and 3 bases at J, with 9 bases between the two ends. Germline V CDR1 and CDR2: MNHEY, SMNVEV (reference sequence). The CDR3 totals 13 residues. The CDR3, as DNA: TGTGCCAGCAGTTTTGCCCAGGGCTACGAGCAGTACTTC. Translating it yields CASSFAQGYEQYF.

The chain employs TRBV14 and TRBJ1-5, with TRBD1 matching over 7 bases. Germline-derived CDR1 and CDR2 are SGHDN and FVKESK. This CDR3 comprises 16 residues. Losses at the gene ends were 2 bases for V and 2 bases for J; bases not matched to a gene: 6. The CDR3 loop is CASSQPDRVGNQPQHF. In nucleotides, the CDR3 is TGTGCCAGCAGCCAACCTGACAGGGTGGGCAATCAGCCCCAGCATTTT.

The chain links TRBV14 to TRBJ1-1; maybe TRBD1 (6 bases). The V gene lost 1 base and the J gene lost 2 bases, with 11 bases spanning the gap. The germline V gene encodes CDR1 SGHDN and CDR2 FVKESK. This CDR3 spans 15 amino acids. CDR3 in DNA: TGTGCCAGCAGCCAAGCAGGGGCGCTTAACACTGAAGCTTTCTTT. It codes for CASSQAGALNTEAFF.

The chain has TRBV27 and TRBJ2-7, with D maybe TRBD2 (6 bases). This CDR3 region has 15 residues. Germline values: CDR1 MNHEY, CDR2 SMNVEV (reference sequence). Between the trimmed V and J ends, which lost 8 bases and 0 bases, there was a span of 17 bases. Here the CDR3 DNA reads TGTGCCAGCTACGCCGGGACTCCCAGCTCCTACGAGCAGTACTTC. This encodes CASYAGTPSSYEQYF.

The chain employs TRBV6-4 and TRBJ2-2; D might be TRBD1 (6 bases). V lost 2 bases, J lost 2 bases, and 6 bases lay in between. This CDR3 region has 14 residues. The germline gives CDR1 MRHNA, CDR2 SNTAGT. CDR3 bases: TGTGCCAGCAGTGACGGGACAAACACCGGGGAGCTGTTTTTT. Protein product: CASSDGTNTGELFF.

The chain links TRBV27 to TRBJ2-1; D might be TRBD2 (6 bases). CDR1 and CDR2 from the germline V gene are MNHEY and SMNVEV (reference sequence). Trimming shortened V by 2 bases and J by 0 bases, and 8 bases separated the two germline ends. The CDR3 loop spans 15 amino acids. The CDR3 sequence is CASSLGGSSYNEQFF. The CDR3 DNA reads TGTGCCAGCAGTTTAGGAGGGAGCTCCTACAATGAGCAGTTCTTC.

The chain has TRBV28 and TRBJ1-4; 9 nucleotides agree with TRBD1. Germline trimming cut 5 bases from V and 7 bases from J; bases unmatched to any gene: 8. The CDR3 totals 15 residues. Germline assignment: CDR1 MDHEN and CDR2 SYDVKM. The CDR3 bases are TGTGCCAGCAGTCCCTGGACAGGGGAGGGTGAAAAACTGTTTTTT. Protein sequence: CASSPWTGEGEKLFF.